One sample yielded the 3 T cell receptor beta chains listed below, sequenced in a study of T-cell reconstitution after alpha-beta-depleted transplantation in children. It was with unique molecular identifiers that the TCRbeta library was prepared. TCRdb processed the PCR reads anew with MiXCR; each CDR3 protein has one entry. Found here are about 200,000 distinct CDR3 sequences, more than 15% of them singletons; the top ten hold 35% to 50%. The source material was PBMCs, mostly from graft donor cells, sampled 360 days after TCRalphabeta/CD19-depleted stem cell transplant. These receptors were obtained from a male patient aged 2 to 10 who had a stem cell transplant for acute lymphoblastic leukemia, so the T cells may come from the graft donor.

V and J are TRBV12-3 or TRBV12-4 and TRBJ1-5; 7 bases match TRBD1. The V gene end was trimmed by 5 bases and the J gene end by 3 bases; junction bases not matched to a gene: 7. CDR3 length: 15 residues. The CDR3 coding sequence is TGTGCCAGCAGTAGCGAGGGACAGAACAATCAGCCCCAGCATTTT. Translation: CASSSEGQNNQPQHF.

This clonotype appeared many times. V is TRBV10-2 and J is TRBJ1-5; D remains unclear. Trimming removed 7 bases at V and 4 bases at J, with 11 bases between. Germline-derived CDR1 and CDR2 are WSHSY and SAAADI. The CDR3 consists of 13 residues. The DNA for the CDR3 is TGCGCCAGCACTCGTTACCCTAATCAGCCCCAGCATTTT. Translation: CASTRYPNQPQHF.

This clonotype has a handful of counts. The chain joins TRBV9 to TRBJ2-3, with a tentative D call TRBD2 (7 bases). Germline CDR1 is SGDLS and CDR2 is YYNGEE. V lost 6 bases and J 5 bases, leaving 22 bases between the germline ends. The CDR3 covers 16 residues. The CDR3 spells CASTRSGWGGIDTQYF. The CDR3 DNA reads TGTGCCAGCACCCGTAGTGGGTGGGGGGGCATAGATACGCAGTATTTT. Full variable domain (outside the CDR3, taken from reference TRBV9 and TRBJ2-3): DSGVTQTPKHLITATGQRVTLRCSPRSGDLSVYWYQQSLDQGLQFLIQYYNGEERAKGNILERFSAQQFPDLHSELNLSSLELGDSALYFCASTRSGWGGIDTQYFGPGTRLTVL.